The sequence of this T cell receptor beta chain was determined in a study of shared T cell receptors in the human thymus. Only one count was recorded for this clone. V was shortened by 5 bases and J by 7 bases, with 18 bases between the two germline ends. This CDR3 has 14 residues. CDR1 is GTSNPN and CDR2 is SVGIG in the germline V gene (reference sequence). Repertoires were generated with immunoSEQ multiplex PCR, while TCRdb's copy carries only in-frame clones and drops some. The repertoire holds about 540,000 clones, with around 78% as singletons. This sample also appeared in a second study, on human thymus T cells. This second study says: Donors were healthy Finnish babies undergoing corrective operations for congenital heart defects. Thymic samples were excised during corrective heart operations.

Sequences were obtained from thymocytes. This receptor was identified in a boy less than two years old with a congenital heart defect. This chain uses TRBV30 with TRBJ1-5; TRBD1 might be the D (6 bases). The CDR3 region has the DNA TGTGCCTGGGTGGGGGCGACCTACCCCCAGCCCCAGCATTTT. Protein: CAWVGATYPQPQHF.